This passage covers 26 T cell receptor beta chains from one sample sequenced in a study of T-cell reconstitution after alpha-beta-depleted transplantation in children. Preparation of the TCRbeta library was carried out with unique molecular identifiers. TCRdb called the PCR reads again in MiXCR, with one record for every CDR3 protein. The table lists 700,000 to 850,000 distinct CDR3 sequences, around 17% of them singletons. The source was PBMCs, mostly from graft donor cells, collected 360 days after TCRalphabeta/CD19-depleted stem cell transplant. The receptors here all came from a male patient younger than 18 who had a stem cell transplant for acute lymphoblastic leukemia, so the T cells may come from the graft donor.

This clonotype was observed many times. The rearrangement uses TRBV12-3 or TRBV12-4 and TRBJ1-1; TRBD1 aligns across 10 bases. V was clipped by 5 bases and J by 4 bases; unmatched bases: 4. The CDR3 contains 14 residues. CDR3 residues: CASSPWTGGTEAFF. Written as DNA, the CDR3 is TGTGCCAGCAGTCCCTGGACAGGGGGCACTGAAGCTTTCTTT.

The table lists this clonotype with many counts. The V gene is TRBV2, the J gene TRBJ2-1; TRBD1 agrees at 9 bases. The ends lost 5 bases at V and 7 bases at J; junction bases unmatched: 9. This CDR3 region has 15 residues. Germline values: CDR1 SNHLY, CDR2 FYNNEI. The CDR3 loop is CASSTFPGQGNEQFF. As DNA, the CDR3 is TGTGCCAGCAGTACTTTTCCGGGACAGGGAAATGAGCAGTTCTTC. The full variable domain, rest sourced from reference TRBV2 and TRBJ2-1, is EPEVTQTPSHQVTQMGQEVILRCVPISNHLYFYWYRQILGQKVEFLVSFYNNEISEKSEIFDDQFSVERPDGSNFTLKIRSTKLEDSAMYFCASSTFPGQGNEQFFGPGTRLTVL.

This chain links TRBV3-1 with TRBJ2-4; D unclear. The length of the CDR3 is 14 residues. Trimming cost V 5 bases and J 6 bases, with 14 bases left between them. The germline CDR1 and CDR2 sequences are LGHDT and YNNKEL (reference sequence). The DNA of the CDR3 is TGTGCCAGCAGCAGGGCCGTAAGGCCAAACATTCAGTACTTC. Translating it yields CASSRAVRPNIQYF.

This chain connects TRBV20-1 to TRBJ1-2; D is unresolved. Germline CDR1 and CDR2: DFQATT and SNEGSKA (reference sequence). The V end was cut by 0 bases, the J end by 0 bases, with 11 bases between. This CDR3 contains 15 residues. The CDR3 is CSARDGLPSNYGYTF. The CDR3 DNA is TGCAGTGCTAGAGATGGACTACCATCTAACTATGGCTACACCTTC.

The chain uses TRBV5-1 and TRBJ2-5; TRBD1 matches at 7 bases. The CDR3 spans 15 residues. The trim removed 3 bases at V and 0 bases at J, leaving 5 bases unmatched. Germline CDR1 SGHRS, CDR2 YFSETQ. The CDR3 reads CASSSLTGYQETQYF. The CDR3 DNA reads as TGCGCCAGCAGCTCCCTGACAGGGTACCAAGAGACCCAGTACTTC.

This clonotype was observed a handful of times. This chain uses TRBV7-9 with TRBJ2-2; D is uncertain. The CDR3 sequence is 13 residues long. The V end was cut by 1 base, the J end by 6 bases, with 6 bases between. Germline V gene lookup returns CDR1 SEHNR and CDR2 FQNEAQ (reference sequence). As DNA, the CDR3 is TGTGCCAGCAGCTTAGTTGGGTCCGGGGAGCTGTTTTTT. This codes for CASSLVGSGELFF. The full variable domain, rest sourced from reference TRBV7-9 and TRBJ2-2, is DTGVSQNPRHKITKRGQNVTFRCDPISEHNRLYWYRQTLGQGPEFLTYFQNEAQLEKSRLLSDRFSAERPKGSFSTLEIQRTEQGDSAMYLCASSLVGSGELFFGEGSRLTVL.

A few counts support this clonotype. This chain joins TRBV20-1 and TRBJ2-2, with D perhaps TRBD2 (6 bases). This CDR3 contains 15 residues. With 5 bases removed from V and 5 bases from J, the gap between germline ends came to 18 bases. Germline V lookup: CDR1 DFQATT, CDR2 SNEGSKA (reference sequence). CDR3 loop: CSAHGADYNTGELFF. The DNA for the CDR3 is TGCAGTGCTCACGGGGCGGACTATAATACCGGGGAGCTGTTTTTT.

This chain connects TRBV7-2 to TRBJ1-1, with TRBD1 matching over 9 bases. The J segment lost 3 bases and the V segment lost 5 bases, leaving 7 bases of the junction unmatched. This CDR3 has 15 residues. CDR1 SGHTA and CDR2 FQGNSA come from the germline V gene. CDR3 region: CASSPDRGGYTEAFF. The CDR3 DNA is TGTGCCAGCAGCCCGGACAGGGGAGGGTACACTGAAGCTTTCTTT.

The rearrangement uses TRBV19 and TRBJ2-1, with 12 bases lining up with TRBD2. Per germline, CDR1 LNHDA and CDR2 SQIVND (reference sequence). The V segment lost 7 bases and the J segment 6 bases; nucleotides outside the gene matches: 4. CDR3 length: 14 residues. DNA for the CDR3: TGTGCCAGTAAACTAGCGGGAGGTTTCAATGAGCAGTTCTTC. This encodes CASKLAGGFNEQFF. Complete variable domain (other parts from reference TRBV19 and TRBJ2-1): DGGITQSPKYLFRKEGQNVTLSCEQNLNHDAMYWYRQDPGQGLRLIYYSQIVNDFQKGDIAEGYSVSREKKESFPLTVTSAQKNPTAFYLCASKLAGGFNEQFFGPGTRLTVL.

This clonotype was detected many times. The V call is TRBV20-1, the J call TRBJ2-1, with 9 positions matching TRBD1. The CDR3 runs 12 residues. V dropped 8 bases and J dropped 7; count of bases not matched to a gene: 6. In germline, CDR1 is DFQATT, CDR2 SNEGSKA (reference sequence). The DNA for the CDR3 is TGCAGTCCCGGGACAGGGTGGAATGAGCAGTTCTTC. Protein: CSPGTGWNEQFF.

This clonotype was observed at least ten times. This rearrangement joins TRBV20-1 to TRBJ2-5, with D perhaps matching TRBD2 (6 bases). In germline, CDR1 is DFQATT, CDR2 SNEGSKA (reference sequence). The CDR3 is made up of 13 amino acids. Trimming took off 3 bases at V and 2 bases at J, with 10 bases between the two ends. DNA for the CDR3: TGCAGTGCTAGGGGGACTGGTCAAGAGACCCAGTACTTC. It codes for CSARGTGQETQYF.

This rearrangement joins TRBV14 to TRBJ2-5; TRBD1 or TRBD2 may be the D gene (5 bases each). The germline V gene encodes CDR1 SGHDN and CDR2 FVKESK. The CDR3 totals 14 residues. V was cut by 5 bases and J by 5 bases, with 15 bases left in between. DNA of the CDR3: TGTGCCAGCAGCAGAAGAGAGGGGATGGAGACCCAGTACTTC. Translated, it gives CASSRREGMETQYF.

V and J are TRBV19 and TRBJ2-2; D gene unclear. V was cut by 6 bases and J by 4 bases, with 21 bases left in between. Germline CDR1 reads LNHDA; CDR2 reads SQIVND (reference sequence). The CDR3 extends over 17 amino acids. The DNA for the CDR3 is TGTGCCAGTAGATCCAAGGTCCTCCGCGTTAGCACCGGGGAGCTGTTTTTT. This sequence encodes CASRSKVLRVSTGELFF.

This sequence joins TRBV7-3 and TRBJ2-3; D is possibly TRBD1 or TRBD2 (5 bases each). Germline V gives CDR1 SGHTA, CDR2 FQGTGA. Trimming left V 5 bases short and J 14 bases short, with 14 bases between. The CDR3 length is 11 residues. In nucleotides, the CDR3 is TGTGCCAGCAGCCCCGGGACCCGGATGTATTTT. Its translation is CASSPGTRMYF.

This chain uses TRBV6-5 with TRBJ2-1, with TRBD2 identical over 12 bases. V trimming: 4 bases; J trimming: 9 bases; junction bases outside the gene matches: 7. The CDR3 consists of 15 residues. In germline, CDR1 is MNHEY, CDR2 SVGAGI. Here the CDR3 DNA reads TGTGCCAGCAGTTGGACTAGCGGGGAGGGGGGTGAGCAGTTCTTC. It translates to CASSWTSGEGGEQFF.

The chain has TRBV10-1 and TRBJ1-5, with a tentative D call TRBD1 (5 bases). The CDR3 runs 13 residues. Germline lookup yields CDR1 WNHNN and CDR2 SYGVQD (reference sequence). V lost 4 bases and J 7 bases, leaving 11 bases between the germline ends. The CDR3 here is CASSGGVSQPQHF. CDR3 nucleotide sequence: TGCGCCAGCAGTGGGGGGGTTAGCCAGCCCCAGCATTTT.

The chain couples TRBV24-1 to TRBJ2-2; possibly TRBD1 for D (7 bases). The CDR3 has 14 amino acids. Germline V gene sequence: CDR1 KGHDR, CDR2 SFDVKD. The ends were cut back, 6 bases at V and 7 bases at J, with 14 bases in the middle. The chain's CDR3 is CATSSPGGNGELFF. Here the CDR3 DNA reads TGTGCCACCAGTTCCCCAGGGGGGAACGGGGAGCTGTTTTTT.

This clonotype was seen more than once but under ten times. The J gene is TRBJ2-7, the V gene TRBV7-2; D not resolved. The V end lost 0 bases, the J end lost 2 bases, and 14 bases lay between the germline ends. The CDR3 consists of 16 residues. Germline V gives CDR1 SGHTA, CDR2 FQGNSA. The CDR3 loop reads CASSLAGRSLTYEQYF. The CDR3 bases are TGTGCCAGCAGCTTAGCTGGCAGGAGCCTAACCTACGAGCAGTACTTC.

This clonotype was counted a few times. The chain recombines TRBV12-3 or TRBV12-4 with TRBJ2-5; D is possibly TRBD1 (6 bases). Deletions cut 5 bases from V and 5 bases from J, with 15 bases between. The CDR3 spans 14 residues. CDR3 nucleotide sequence: TGTGCCAGCAGTACCAGAGGGGGTGGGGAGACCCAGTACTTC. Translated: CASSTRGGGETQYF.

The gene calls are TRBV12-3 or TRBV12-4 and TRBJ1-1; D gene ambiguous. With 3 bases removed from V and 1 base from J, the gap between germline ends came to 12 bases. The CDR3 has 15 amino acids. As DNA, the CDR3 is TGTGCCAGCAGTTTTATGATTTTAGGGAACACTGAAGCTTTCTTT. It is translated as CASSFMILGNTEAFF.

As regards this clonotype: Since a much larger clone is just one base distant, this may be a read error. The chain employs TRBV29-1 and TRBJ2-1, with unresolved D. Germline V gene data show CDR1 as SQVTM and CDR2 as ANQGSEA. The CDR3 sequence is 11 residues long. The CDR3: CSGRTYDEQFF. The CDR3 DNA is TGCAGCGGCAGAACCTACGATGAGCAGTTCTTC.

The rearrangement uses TRBV11-2 and TRBJ2-3; no clear D gene. The V and J ends lost 5 bases and 0 bases respectively, with 12 bases between them. Germline-derived CDR1 and CDR2 are SGHAT and FQNNGV. The CDR3 runs to 15 residues. In DNA, the CDR3 is TGTGCCAGCAGCCACGTAGTGGGTAGCACAGATACGCAGTATTTT. Translating gives CASSHVVGSTDTQYF.

The CDR3 loop reads CASSQGWGSGANVLTF. In DNA, the CDR3 is TGTGCCAGCAGCCAAGGATGGGGCTCCGGGGCCAACGTCCTGACTTTC. J is TRBJ2-6 and V is TRBV3-1; a weak D match, TRBD1 (5 bases). Germline assignment: CDR1 LGHDT and CDR2 YNNKEL (reference sequence). The V and J ends lost 1 base and 4 bases respectively, with 11 bases between them. The CDR3 sequence is 16 residues long.

The V call is TRBV29-1, the J call TRBJ2-1, with 8 bases lining up with TRBD2. CDR1 and CDR2 from the germline V gene are SQVTM and ANQGSEA. Trimming at V came to 1 base and at J to 6 bases, leaving 8 bases not matched to a gene. This CDR3 region has 15 residues. The CDR3 here is CSVEGASGRPNEQFF. The CDR3 bases are TGCAGCGTTGAAGGGGCCAGCGGGAGACCCAATGAGCAGTTCTTC.

The chain joins TRBV20-1 to TRBJ2-7; 7 nucleotides match TRBD1. The germline V gene encodes CDR1 DFQATT and CDR2 SNEGSKA (reference sequence). With V trimmed by 7 bases and J by 3 bases, 6 bases remained unmatched. The CDR3 is 12 amino acids. The CDR3, as DNA: TGCAGTGTTGTGACAGGGTACTACGAGCAGTACTTC. Protein product: CSVVTGYYEQYF.

The rearrangement joins TRBV7-9 to TRBJ2-3; D is perhaps TRBD2 (6 bases). This CDR3 has 15 amino acids. Germline V gene sequence: CDR1 SEHNR, CDR2 FQNEAQ (reference sequence). Trimming removed 6 bases at V and 0 bases at J, with 13 bases between. The CDR3 DNA follows: TGTGCCAGCAGGGCGACTAGGACTAGCACAGATACGCAGTATTTT. As protein: CASRATRTSTDTQYF.